These 24 T cell receptor beta chains came from one sample sequenced in a study of T cells in Graves' hyperthyroidism and ophthalmopathy. Amplification targeted TCR beta CDR3 regions from RNA transcripts. First-round RT-PCR of the TCR CDR3 relied on the HTBI primer set. TCRdb fed the multiplex PCR reads into MiXCR, producing one record per CDR3 protein. The repertoire includes hundreds of thousands of distinct CDR3 sequences, about 14% of them detected once, and roughly an eighth sits in the top ten. Sequencing was carried out using blood. The origin of the receptors is a man between 18 and 35 years old with Graves' ophthalmopathy.

This clonotype turned up a few times. The rearrangement links TRBV5-1 to TRBJ2-2; D is unclear. Trimming stripped 2 bases from V and 9 bases from J, with 14 bases between. The CDR3 sequence is 14 residues long. The germline V gene encodes CDR1 SGHRS and CDR2 YFSETQ. The CDR3 nucleotides read TGCGCCAGCAGCTTCAATGGTATTCTAAGGGAGCTGTTTTTT. Its protein product is CASSFNGILRELFF.

There are many counts of this clonotype. V gene TRBV6-1 combines with J gene TRBJ2-5; 12 bases are a match to TRBD2. Germline V CDR1 and CDR2: MNHNS, SASEGT. The CDR3 loop spans 16 amino acids. After removal of 5 bases from V and 5 bases from J, the junction contained 9 bases not matched to a gene. The CDR3 DNA reads TGTGCCAGCAGTTGGACAGGACTAGCGGGACGGGAGACCCAGTACTTC. It translates to CASSWTGLAGRETQYF.

In its sample, this clonotype was seen once. This chain connects TRBV19 to TRBJ1-1; 8 bases are a match to TRBD1. The CDR3 loop spans 15 amino acids. Germline V gene lookup returns CDR1 LNHDA and CDR2 SQIVND (reference sequence). V shed 8 bases and J 3 bases; nucleotides not matched to a gene: 11. DNA of the CDR3: TGTGCCAGTTCCCAGGGGGCGGGCGGGGACACTGAAGCTTTCTTT. Translation: CASSQGAGGDTEAFF.

This clonotype was seen ten or more times. V and J are TRBV9 and TRBJ1-1; TRBD1 might be the D (6 bases). Per germline, CDR1 SGDLS and CDR2 YYNGEE. The CDR3 totals 14 residues. V lost 3 bases and J 4 bases, leaving 13 bases between the germline ends. For the CDR3, the DNA is TGTGCCAGCAGCGAACAGGGTGTCGGCACTGAAGCTTTCTTT. As protein: CASSEQGVGTEAFF.

The CDR3 loop reads CASSFPENEKLFF. The CDR3 DNA reads TGTGCCAGCAGTTTCCCGGAGAATGAAAAACTGTTTTTT. The J gene is TRBJ1-4, the V gene TRBV12-3 or TRBV12-4, with D unclear. The V and J ends lost 3 bases and 5 bases respectively, with 7 bases between them. The CDR3 runs to 13 residues.

The chain carries TRBV18 and TRBJ1-1; tentative D call: TRBD1 (5 bases). The V end lost 0 bases, the J end lost 5 bases, and 10 bases lay between the germline ends. This CDR3 is 14 amino acids long. Germline V gene sequence: CDR1 KGHSH, CDR2 LQKENI. CDR3 in amino acids: CASSPPGGETEAFF. For the CDR3, the DNA is TGTGCCAGCTCACCACCCGGAGGGGAGACTGAAGCTTTCTTT.

This clonotype has more than one count but fewer than ten. V and J are TRBV7-9 and TRBJ1-6; D possibly corresponds to TRBD1 (6 bases). The CDR3 length is 16 residues. Germline lookup yields CDR1 SEHNR and CDR2 FQNEAQ (reference sequence). Trimming cost V 7 bases and J 0 bases, with 13 bases left between them. In DNA, the CDR3 is TGTGCCAGCATTCAGGGGCCCAGCTCCTATAATTCACCCCTCCACTTT. This sequence encodes CASIQGPSSYNSPLHF.

The sample holds many counts of this clonotype. The chain employs TRBV11-2 and TRBJ2-1; 7 bases line up with TRBD2. With 5 bases clipped from V and 0 bases from J, the junction kept 4 bases outside the gene matches. CDR1 and CDR2 from the germline V gene are SGHAT and FQNNGV. The CDR3 covers 15 residues. The CDR3 loop is CASSRAGSSYNEQFF. The CDR3 DNA is TGTGCCAGCAGCCGAGCGGGAAGCTCCTACAATGAGCAGTTCTTC.

The J gene is TRBJ2-1, the V gene TRBV7-2; the D gene is possibly TRBD1 (5 bases). Germline CDR1 is SGHTA and CDR2 is FQGNSA. The CDR3 totals 18 residues. The V gene lost 6 bases and the J gene lost 4 bases, with 25 bases spanning the gap. The CDR3 region has the DNA TGTGCCAGCAGTTCTCCCGCAGGGCCCCAAGGGATGTACAATGAGCAGTTCTTC. Protein: CASSSPAGPQGMYNEQFF.

This clonotype was seen more than once but under ten times. J is TRBJ1-5 and V is TRBV12-3 or TRBV12-4; the D gene is possibly TRBD1 (5 bases). V lost 5 bases to trimming and J lost 0 bases, with 20 bases between them. This CDR3 spans 18 amino acids. CDR3 sequence: CASSGSGRGVYSNQPQHF. DNA for the CDR3: TGTGCCAGCAGTGGGTCGGGGAGGGGAGTTTATAGCAATCAGCCCCAGCATTTT.

The V gene is TRBV10-1, the J gene TRBJ2-5; possibly TRBD1 for D (6 bases). The V end was cut by 3 bases, the J end by 2 bases, with 7 bases between. CDR1 WNHNN and CDR2 SYGVQD come from the germline V gene (reference sequence). CDR3 length: 13 amino acids. CDR3 DNA sequence: TGCGCCAGCAGTGACAGGGGTCAAGAGACCCAGTACTTC. Protein: CASSDRGQETQYF.

This clonotype was found many times. The J gene is TRBJ2-3, the V gene TRBV12-3 or TRBV12-4; 9 nucleotides agree with TRBD2. CDR3 size: 16 residues. J lost 3 bases, V lost 0 bases, and 4 bases had no gene match. The CDR3 nucleotides are TGTGCCAGCAGTTTAGCGCTAGCGGGGAGAACAGATACGCAGTATTTT. Amino acids: CASSLALAGRTDTQYF.

This clonotype was recorded many times. This chain links TRBV7-9 with TRBJ1-6, with 8 bases matching TRBD1. J lost 6 bases, V lost 3 bases, and 4 bases had no gene match. The CDR3 runs to 15 residues. CDR1 and CDR2 (germline): SEHNR, FQNEAQ (reference sequence). CDR3 loop: CASSFFTGGNSPLHF. CDR3 DNA: TGTGCCAGCAGCTTTTTTACAGGGGGTAATTCACCCCTCCACTTT.

This clonotype has a count of ten or more. The genes are TRBV13 and TRBJ2-7, with unresolved D. The CDR3 loop spans 12 amino acids. Trimming took 5 bases from V and 7 from J, leaving 12 bases between them. CDR1 and CDR2 from the germline V gene are PRHDT and FYEKMQ (reference sequence). The CDR3 protein is CASSLSSLEQYF. CDR3 coding DNA: TGTGCCAGCAGCCTCTCAAGTTTAGAGCAGTACTTC.

This clonotype was picked up many times. The chain employs TRBV20-1 and TRBJ2-1; D may be TRBD1 or TRBD2 (5 bases each). Germline loops: CDR1 DFQATT, CDR2 SNEGSKA (reference sequence). The CDR3 has 14 amino acids. V lost 2 bases and J lost 6, with 14 bases in between. Written as DNA, the CDR3 is TGCAGTGCTAGATGGGGGAGACTGGGCAATGAGCAGTTCTTC. Protein sequence: CSARWGRLGNEQFF.

The chain carries TRBV11-2 and TRBJ2-4; 10 nucleotides align to TRBD2. CDR3 length: 16 amino acids. CDR1 and CDR2 (germline): SGHAT, FQNNGV. The V gene end was trimmed by 3 bases and the J gene end by 7 bases; junction bases not matched to a gene: 9. The CDR3 DNA sequence: TGTGCCAGCAGCTTGGGTATAGCGGGACTAGCGAACATTCAGTACTTC. It yields the protein CASSLGIAGLANIQYF.

This sequence joins TRBV2 and TRBJ2-7; tentatively, D is TRBD1 (5 bases). CDR1 SNHLY and CDR2 FYNNEI come from the germline V gene. V lost 10 bases, J lost 2 bases, and 12 bases lay in between. This CDR3 region has 12 residues. The CDR3, as DNA: TGTGCCACCCAGGGTGCGCCCTACGAGCAGTACTTC. Its translation is CATQGAPYEQYF. The full variable domain, rest sourced from reference TRBV2 and TRBJ2-7, is EPEVTQTPSHQVTQMGQEVILRCVPISNHLYFYWYRQILGQKVEFLVSFYNNEISEKSEIFDDQFSVERPDGSNFTLKIRSTKLEDSAMYFCATQGAPYEQYFGPGTRLTVT.

This clonotype has a count of ten or more. The genes are TRBV6-5 and TRBJ1-3; 7 bases are a match to TRBD1. The CDR3 has 13 residues. V shed 0 bases, J shed 7 bases, and the junction held 0 bases outside the gene matches. CDR1 and CDR2 from the germline V gene are MNHEY and SVGAGI. CDR3 nucleotides: TGTGCCAGCAGTTACTCGACAGGGAACACCATATATTTT. It translates to CASSYSTGNTIYF.

At least ten counts were recorded for this clonotype. V is TRBV3-1 and J is TRBJ2-5, with 9 nucleotides matching TRBD2. The V gene end was trimmed by 2 bases and the J gene end by 4 bases; junction bases not matched to a gene: 8. Germline loops: CDR1 LGHDT, CDR2 YNNKEL (reference sequence). The CDR3 length is 16 residues. In DNA, the CDR3 is TGTGCCAGCAGCCAAAACTCGGCGGGGGGGCCAGAGACCCAGTACTTC. Translation gives CASSQNSAGGPETQYF.

This clonotype was detected ten times or more. Its ends do not fully match the called genes, so a read error is possible. The chain employs TRBV7-2 and TRBJ2-3, with D possibly matching TRBD2 (6 bases). The length of the CDR3 is 14 residues. Germline CDR1 is SGHTA and CDR2 is FQGNSA. The CDR3 nucleotides are TGTGCCAGCAGCTTAGGGGGGGTCACAAATACGCAGTATTTT. This sequence encodes CASSLGGVTNTQYF.

There are many counts of this clonotype. The chain uses TRBV5-1 and TRBJ2-7; D not certain. The CDR3 spans 17 residues. Germline lookup yields CDR1 SGHRS and CDR2 YFSETQ. V lost 0 bases and J lost 1, with 17 bases in between. The CDR3 is CASSLARMTLRSYEQYF. Here the CDR3 DNA reads TGCGCCAGCAGCTTGGCCCGGATGACCCTGAGGTCCTACGAGCAGTACTTC.

There are many counts of this clonotype. The genes are TRBV12-3 or TRBV12-4 and TRBJ1-2, with D tentatively TRBD1 (6 bases). CDR3 length equals 15 residues. Trimming shortened V by 6 bases and J by 5 bases, and 19 bases separated the two germline ends. The CDR3 loop reads CASRRTANPSYGYTF. The CDR3 DNA follows: TGTGCCAGCAGGAGGACAGCAAACCCATCTTATGGCTACACCTTC.

This clonotype was observed many times. The chain carries TRBV11-2 and TRBJ2-3; 8 nucleotides align to TRBD2. The germline V gene encodes CDR1 SGHAT and CDR2 FQNNGV. The length of the CDR3 is 18 residues. Trimming removed 6 bases from V and 3 bases from J; junction bases left unmatched: 17. In nucleotides, the CDR3 is TGTGCCAGCAGTTTAACCCCCCACGGGAGGGGGGGAACAGATACGCAGTATTTT. Protein product: CASSLTPHGRGGTDTQYF.

CDR3 amino acids: CASSTGQSGGYTF. CDR3 DNA: TGTGCCAGCAGCACGGGACAGTCCGGCGGCTACACCTTC. This chain links TRBV28 with TRBJ1-2; 7 nucleotides match TRBD1. This CDR3 region has 13 residues. Germline V gene sequence: CDR1 MDHEN, CDR2 SYDVKM. Losses at the gene ends were 6 bases for V and 8 bases for J; bases not matched to a gene: 9.